This T cell receptor (beta chain) was sequenced during a study of T cell responses to AZD1222 COVID-19 vaccine. At the level of the study: It was second doses at about 4 or about 12 weeks that were pooled. The study's findings and limits: As reported, nearly half of all spike-specific TCRs target variant regions that are unmutated. Among AZD1222 vaccinees, only six were seropositive at baseline. A mostly white British donor set with more females was recruited, and clonal diversity was possibly underestimated.

For this clone: Its matching antigen is unknown.

TCRdb's copy holds only in-frame clones and misses some; the assay was immunoSEQ multiplex PCR. The sample lists roughly 100,000 clones, 91% occurring once. Looked up from germline, CDR1 is SGHNT and CDR2 is YYREEE (reference sequence). This CDR3 comprises 17 residues. Trimming left V 1 base short and J 3 bases short, with 20 bases between. The starting material was peripheral blood, obtained on day 0 of AZD1222 vaccination. The receptor was isolated from an adult in good health. This chain joins TRBV5-4 and TRBJ2-7; D is unresolved. CDR3 sequence: CASSLPRTGEKLYEQYF. The CDR3 nucleotides read TGTGCCAGCAGCTTGCCCCGAACCGGAGAGAAGCTCTACGAGCAGTACTTC.